This entry concerns a single TCR beta chain. Antigen unknown. In making TCR cDNA, 5'RACE template switching added a universal primer site and UMIs to it. In TCRdb, the 5' RACE reads were re-called with MiXCR into one record per CDR3 protein. Of about 340,000 distinct CDR3 sequences listed, 8.7% were seen once; the top ten hold roughly 17%. The sample belongs to a study of T cells after yellow fever vaccination. Findings and limits, study-wide: Researchers cautioned that FACS-sorted repertoires could harbor abundant clonotypes contaminating from the bulk population. Overall, a small share of clonotypes was seen in both CD4 and CD8 compartments.

The material was PBMCs, obtained on the day of the first yellow fever vaccination. The clonotype originates from a man aged 18 to 29 who received the YFV17D yellow fever vaccine.

CDR3 nucleotides: TGTGCCAGCAGTTACATGGGATTGGATAGCAATCAGCCCCAGCATTTT. This sequence encodes CASSYMGLDSNQPQHF. The chain couples TRBV6-7 to TRBJ1-5; D gene unclear. TRBV6-7 counts as an open reading frame of uncertain function. V dropped 2 bases and J dropped 0 bases, with 11 bases sitting between them. The CDR3 extends over 16 amino acids.